What follows are 23 T cell receptor beta chains derived from one specimen sequenced in a study of blood T cell repertoires in COVID-19. Produced via immunoSEQ multiplex PCR; TCRdb's table is partial and in-frame only. The sample holds around 100,000 clones, roughly 84% seen once. Sequencing was carried out using peripheral blood. These receptors came from a human donor in a cohort sampled during active COVID-19.

V usage is TRBV5-6 and J usage is TRBJ2-3; 9 bases map to TRBD2. CDR1 is SGHDT, CDR2 YYEEEE, per germline. J lost 4 bases, V lost 3 bases, and 9 bases had no gene match. The CDR3 is made up of 16 amino acids. In nucleotides, the CDR3 is TGTGCCAGCAGCTCGAGGAGCGGGGGGCGGTCAGATACGCAGTATTTT. This translates into CASSSRSGGRSDTQYF.

This clone has more than one count but fewer than ten. The chain combines TRBV12-3 or TRBV12-4 with TRBJ2-3; D is unresolved. With 7 bases removed from V and 0 bases from J, the gap between germline ends came to 8 bases. The CDR3 contains 13 residues. DNA of the CDR3: TGTGCCAGCACCGGTCTCAGCACAGATACGCAGTATTTT. Translated, it gives CASTGLSTDTQYF.

The V and J genes are TRBV6-5 and TRBJ1-2; D possibly corresponds to TRBD1 (6 bases). Germline assignment: CDR1 MNHEY and CDR2 SVGAGI. CDR3 length: 14 amino acids. V shed 5 bases and J shed 4 bases, with 14 bases lying between them. CDR3 in amino acids: CASSRTVQTYGYTF. The CDR3 DNA sequence: TGTGCCAGCAGTCGGACAGTCCAAACCTATGGCTACACCTTC.

The chain carries TRBV15 and TRBJ2-3; D gene uncertain. This CDR3 region has 16 residues. Looked up from germline, CDR1 is LNHNV and CDR2 is YYDKDF (reference sequence). V lost 0 bases and J 0 bases, leaving 10 bases between the germline ends. In DNA, the CDR3 is TGTGCCACCAGCAGAGACGTCAGATCTAGCACAGATACGCAGTATTTT. It translates to CATSRDVRSSTDTQYF.

The chain carries TRBV5-3 and TRBJ1-4, with TRBD1 identical over 10 bases. TRBV5-3 carries the ORF label, with uncertain function. Trimming at V came to 10 bases and at J to 7 bases, leaving 19 bases not matched to a gene. This CDR3 spans 17 amino acids. The CDR3 reads CAGKASDRGRLAEKLFF. Written as DNA, the CDR3 is TGTGCCGGAAAAGCGAGTGACAGGGGGCGCCTGGCTGAAAAACTGTTTTTT.

This sequence joins TRBV4-1 and TRBJ2-3; tentatively, D is TRBD1 (6 bases). CDR1 and CDR2 from the germline V gene are MGHRA and YSYEKL. The CDR3 runs to 18 residues. The V and J ends lost 0 bases and 2 bases respectively, with 18 bases between them. CDR3 sequence: CASSQESPGQHFTDTQYF. In DNA form, the CDR3 reads TGCGCCAGCAGCCAAGAATCACCGGGACAACACTTCACAGATACGCAGTATTTT.

J is TRBJ2-1 and V is TRBV7-8; 11 bases are a match to TRBD2. Germline loops: CDR1 SGHVS, CDR2 FQNEAQ. This CDR3 is 15 amino acids long. V lost 5 bases, J lost 2 bases, and 2 bases stayed unmatched. The CDR3 protein is CASSASGGTYNEQFF. The CDR3, as DNA: TGTGCCAGCAGCGCTAGCGGGGGGACCTACAATGAGCAGTTCTTC.

The chain recombines TRBV3-1 (or the pseudogene TRBV3-2) with TRBJ1-2; no firm D call. The V gene's germline CDR1 is LGHDT and CDR2 YNNKEL (reference sequence). This CDR3 is 11 amino acids long. Trimming took off 5 bases at V and 8 bases at J, with 9 bases between the two ends. CDR3 DNA: TGTGCCAGCAGCTTTGGCCGCGGCTACACCTTC. Protein: CASSFGRGYTF.

This chain links TRBV3-1 (or the pseudogene TRBV3-2) with TRBJ2-7; D is ambiguous. Germline CDR1 reads LGHDT; CDR2 reads YNNKEL (reference sequence). There are 12 residues in the CDR3. Trimming took 2 bases from V and 2 from J, leaving 4 bases between them. CDR3 amino acids: CASSQRAYEQYF. DNA for the CDR3: TGTGCCAGCAGCCAACGGGCCTACGAGCAGTACTTC.

The chain has TRBV7-2 and TRBJ2-1; tentatively, D is TRBD1 (6 bases). The V end lost 2 bases, the J end lost 5 bases, and 10 bases lay between the germline ends. The CDR3 loop spans 14 amino acids. Germline lookup yields CDR1 SGHTA and CDR2 FQGNSA. The CDR3 DNA is TGTGCCAGCAGCTTATTTCGGACAGACAATGAGCAGTTCTTC. Protein sequence: CASSLFRTDNEQFF. Full variable domain (missing parts from reference TRBV7-2 and TRBJ2-1): GAGVSQSPSNKVTEKGKDVELRCDPISGHTALYWYRQSLGQGLEFLIYFQGNSAPDKSGLPSDRFSAERTGGSVSTLTIQRTQQEDSAVYLCASSLFRTDNEQFFGPGTRLTVL.

A few counts support this clone. This chain uses TRBV9 with TRBJ2-2; 7 nucleotides agree with TRBD1. The germline V gene has CDR1 SGDLS and CDR2 YYNGEE. The CDR3 sequence is 16 residues long. V dropped 1 base and J dropped 4; count of bases not matched to a gene: 7. The DNA for the CDR3 is TGTGCCAGCAGCGTAAGAGGGGGCCAAGGCACCGGGGAGCTGTTTTTT. This translates into CASSVRGGQGTGELFF.

The V call is TRBV25-1, the J call TRBJ1-2; 9 bases are a match to TRBD1. The J segment lost 3 bases and the V segment lost 4 bases, leaving 6 bases of the junction unmatched. The CDR3 length is 15 residues. CDR1 is MGHDK, CDR2 SYGVNS, per germline. CDR3 in DNA: TGTGCCAGCAGTGGAACAGGGGGCCAAGACTATGGCTACACCTTC. This sequence encodes CASSGTGGQDYGYTF.

The chain combines TRBV11-2 with TRBJ1-4; no clear D. The CDR3 loop spans 14 amino acids. The germline V gene encodes CDR1 SGHAT and CDR2 FQNNGV. Trimming removed 2 bases at V and 8 bases at J, with 12 bases between. The CDR3 is CASSLSSLKEKLFF. The CDR3 DNA reads as TGTGCCAGCAGCTTAAGCTCCCTGAAGGAAAAACTGTTTTTT.

The V gene is TRBV12-5, the J gene TRBJ2-3; 9 nucleotides align to TRBD1. With 6 bases clipped from V and 0 bases from J, the junction kept 4 bases outside the gene matches. The germline CDR1 and CDR2 sequences are LGHNT and FRNRAP. CDR3 size: 15 residues. The CDR3 sequence is CASGLGQGSTDTQYF. CDR3 sequence (DNA): TGTGCTAGTGGCCTGGGACAGGGAAGCACAGATACGCAGTATTTT.

The chain joins TRBV19 to TRBJ1-2; D is unresolved. This CDR3 has 15 residues. The germline V gene has CDR1 LNHDA and CDR2 SQIVND (reference sequence). Trimming took off 4 bases at V and 4 bases at J, with 16 bases between the two ends. The CDR3 spells CASSRRQDATYGYTF. The DNA of the CDR3 is TGTGCCAGTAGTAGACGACAAGACGCGACCTATGGCTACACCTTC.

The CDR3 coding sequence is TGTGCCTGGAGCCTCTCTGGAAACACCATATATTTT. This gives the protein CAWSLSGNTIYF. The rearrangement joins TRBV30 to TRBJ1-3; D not resolved. The CDR3 consists of 12 residues. The germline gives CDR1 GTSNPN, CDR2 SVGIG (reference sequence). V lost 3 bases to trimming and J lost 0 bases, with 3 bases between them.

The rearrangement links TRBV28 to TRBJ2-6; D remains ambiguous. V dropped 6 bases and J dropped 0 bases, with 3 bases sitting between them. Germline V gene data show CDR1 as MDHEN and CDR2 as SYDVKM. CDR3 length: 13 residues. The DNA of the CDR3 is TGTGCCAGCAGGGCCTCTGGGGCCAACGTCCTGACTTTC. This gives the protein CASRASGANVLTF.

This chain joins TRBV27 and TRBJ2-3; tentatively, D is TRBD1 (5 bases). Germline V gene data show CDR1 as MNHEY and CDR2 as SMNVEV (reference sequence). The CDR3 length is 15 residues. V lost 5 bases and J 2 bases, leaving 14 bases between the germline ends. The CDR3 here is CASSPWTPDTDTQYF. The CDR3 bases are TGTGCCAGCAGTCCCTGGACACCAGACACAGATACGCAGTATTTT.

The V and J genes are TRBV4-3 and TRBJ1-4; tentative D call: TRBD1 (5 bases). Germline loops: CDR1 LGHNA, CDR2 YSLEER. This CDR3 is built from 16 residues. V lost 0 bases and J lost 6, with 14 bases in between. The CDR3 loop is CASSQDLGREYEKLFF. CDR3 in DNA: TGCGCCAGCAGCCAAGATCTGGGCAGGGAATATGAAAAACTGTTTTTT.

The chain joins TRBV7-6 to TRBJ2-3; TRBD2 matches at 8 bases. V shed 2 bases, J shed 0 bases, and the junction held 1 base outside the gene matches. This CDR3 has 15 amino acids. The V gene's germline CDR1 is SGHVS and CDR2 FNYEAQ. The chain's CDR3 is CASSLRGGSTDTQYF. The CDR3 DNA reads as TGTGCCAGCAGCTTACGGGGGGGAAGCACAGATACGCAGTATTTT.

The chain links TRBV6-5 to TRBJ1-1; weak D call: TRBD1 (6 bases). V shed 4 bases and J shed 10 bases, with 13 bases lying between them. The CDR3 is 12 residues long. Looked up from germline, CDR1 is MNHEY and CDR2 is SVGAGI. CDR3 region: CASSSLQGRAFF. The CDR3 DNA is TGTGCCAGCAGTTCCCTACAGGGAAGAGCTTTCTTT.

The chain combines TRBV11-2 with TRBJ2-5; 8 bases agree with TRBD1. The CDR3 is 15 amino acids. After removal of 2 bases from V and 5 bases from J, the junction contained 7 bases not matched to a gene. CDR1 and CDR2 (germline): SGHAT, FQNNGV. The CDR3 DNA reads as TGTGCCAGCAGCTTAATTGCAGGGGGCACGGAGACCCAGTACTTC. This gives the protein CASSLIAGGTETQYF.

The chain employs TRBV29-1 and TRBJ2-1; TRBD2 might be the D (6 bases). The ends were cut back, 5 bases at V and 0 bases at J, with 14 bases in the middle. Germline-derived CDR1 and CDR2 are SQVTM and ANQGSEA. CDR3 length: 15 amino acids. In DNA form, the CDR3 reads TGCAGCGTTATCAGGCGGGAAAGCTCCTACAATGAGCAGTTCTTC. It codes for CSVIRRESSYNEQFF.